The clone carrying this T cell receptor (beta chain) showed up many times. For TCRbeta, the library was prepared with unique molecular identifiers. TCRdb reprocessed the PCR reads via MiXCR and lists one record per CDR3 protein. In the table there are around 420,000 distinct CDR3 sequences, under 20% of which are singletons. V lost 2 bases and J 0 bases, leaving 8 bases between the germline ends. Germline V CDR1 and CDR2: SGHTA, FQGNSA. The CDR3 spans 14 residues. This entry belongs to a study of T-cell reconstitution after alpha-beta-depleted transplantation in children. V usage is TRBV7-2 and J usage is TRBJ2-7; D is unclear. The sequence was obtained from a boy younger than two who had a stem cell transplant for Wiskott-Aldrich syndrome, so the T cells may come from the graft donor. The sample here was PBMCs, mostly from graft donor cells, taken 360 days after TCRalphabeta/CD19-depleted stem cell transplant. CDR3 protein: CASSLRSGSYEQYF. Written as DNA, the CDR3 is TGTGCCAGCAGCTTAAGATCAGGCTCCTACGAGCAGTACTTC.